One and the same sample provided the 32 T cell receptor beta chains below, sequenced in a study of T cell responses to AZD1222 COVID-19 vaccine. The protocol was immunoSEQ multiplex PCR, while the TCRdb copy is restricted to in-frame clones and leaves out a portion. The sample holds some 170,000 clones, about 89% seen once. Specimen: peripheral blood, collected on day 0 of AZD1222 vaccination. The receptors stem from an adult in good health.

The J gene is TRBJ2-5, the V gene TRBV11-1, with TRBD2 identical over 8 bases. CDR3 length: 15 amino acids. Per germline, CDR1 SGHAT and CDR2 FQDESV (reference sequence). V shed 0 bases and J 4 bases; nucleotides not matched to a gene: 4. The CDR3 sequence: CASSLAPTSAETQYF. As DNA, the CDR3 is TGTGCCAGCAGCTTAGCCCCGACTAGCGCAGAGACCCAGTACTTC.

This rearrangement joins TRBV5-4 to TRBJ1-1, with D hard to call. Germline CDR1 reads SGHNT; CDR2 reads YYREEE (reference sequence). The length of the CDR3 is 14 residues. Trimming pared 6 bases from V and 1 base from J, leaving 13 bases between. Here the CDR3 reads CASTLEVGNTEAFF. CDR3 nucleotide sequence: TGTGCCAGCACCCTCGAGGTGGGGAACACTGAAGCTTTCTTT.

This rearrangement joins TRBV2 to TRBJ1-5, with D possibly being TRBD1 (6 bases). Deletions cut 6 bases from V and 0 bases from J, with 12 bases between. Per the germline V gene, CDR1 is SNHLY and CDR2 is FYNNEI. The CDR3 sequence is 15 residues long. The CDR3 DNA sequence: TGTGCCAGCAGGTACAGGGTGGGTAGCAATCAGCCCCAGCATTTT. The encoded protein is CASRYRVGSNQPQHF. Combining the CDR3 with reference TRBV2 and TRBJ1-5 gives the whole variable domain EPEVTQTPSHQVTQMGQEVILRCVPISNHLYFYWYRQILGQKVEFLVSFYNNEISEKSEIFDDQFSVERPDGSNFTLKIRSTKLEDSAMYFCASRYRVGSNQPQHFGDGTRLSIL.

The chain employs TRBV6-5 and TRBJ1-3; D unresolved. V lost 0 bases and J lost 0, with 9 bases in between. The CDR3 runs 16 residues. Looked up from germline, CDR1 is MNHEY and CDR2 is SVGAGI. The CDR3 region has the DNA TGTGCCAGCAGTTACTCCCCAGTAACCTCTGGAAACACCATATATTTT. It codes for CASSYSPVTSGNTIYF.

Here the CDR3 DNA reads TGTGCCAGCAGCCGGGGGCGCGTCACCTACAATGAGCAGTTCTTC. It encodes CASSRGRVTYNEQFF. The chain uses TRBV9 and TRBJ2-1; D may be TRBD1 or TRBD2 (6 bases each). This CDR3 region has 15 residues. V was cut by 4 bases and J by 2 bases, with 13 bases left in between. Germline CDR1 and CDR2: SGDLS and YYNGEE. The whole variable domain, filled in from reference TRBV9 and TRBJ2-1, reads DSGVTQTPKHLITATGQRVTLRCSPRSGDLSVYWYQQSLDQGLQFLIQYYNGEERAKGNILERFSAQQFPDLHSELNLSSLELGDSALYFCASSRGRVTYNEQFFGPGTRLTVL.

CDR3 coding DNA: TGTGCCACCCACCGTGAGGGACAGACCTACGAGCAGTACTTC. Its protein is CATHREGQTYEQYF. This sequence joins TRBV6-1 and TRBJ2-7; 7 nucleotides match TRBD1. The germline V gene has CDR1 MNHNS and CDR2 SASEGT. This CDR3 is built from 14 residues. The ends lost 10 bases at V and 2 bases at J; junction bases unmatched: 11.

The chain employs TRBV7-6 and TRBJ1-4; 7 nucleotides align to TRBD1. V lost 1 base, J lost 8 bases, and 10 bases stayed unmatched. This CDR3 is 16 amino acids long. Germline V CDR1 and CDR2: SGHVS, FNYEAQ. The CDR3 nucleotides read TGTGCCAGCAGCTTAGGCCTGGGCAGGGGGGAAGAAAAACTGTTTTTT. It specifies CASSLGLGRGEEKLFF.

In this sample, this clone turned up once. The rearrangement uses TRBV30 and TRBJ1-1; D is ambiguous. Trimming took 0 bases from V and 4 from J, leaving 21 bases between them. The CDR3 length is 17 residues. Germline V gene lookup returns CDR1 GTSNPN and CDR2 SVGIG (reference sequence). The chain's CDR3 is CAWSVRGVSLVGTEAFF. The CDR3 DNA reads as TGTGCCTGGAGTGTACGTGGGGTTTCCCTAGTCGGCACTGAAGCTTTCTTT.

The chain links TRBV5-8 to TRBJ2-3, with D perhaps matching TRBD2 (5 bases). Germline CDR1 SGHTS, CDR2 YDEGEE. The V and J ends lost 1 base and 6 bases respectively, with 9 bases between them. This CDR3 comprises 13 residues. CDR3 sequence reads: CASSLSGIDTQYF. The CDR3 DNA follows: TGTGCCAGCAGCTTGTCCGGGATTGATACGCAGTATTTT.

This chain connects TRBV2 to TRBJ2-2; 12 bases map to TRBD2. The junction had 10 bases not matched to a gene; V was cut back by 9 bases and J by 5 bases. Per germline, CDR1 SNHLY and CDR2 FYNNEI. The CDR3 runs 16 residues. The CDR3 sequence: CASTTSGSLGTGELFF. CDR3 bases: TGTGCCAGTACGACTAGCGGGAGTTTAGGAACCGGGGAGCTGTTTTTT.

The chain carries TRBV5-4 and TRBJ2-3; the D is unclear. This CDR3 is 12 amino acids long. The V end was cut by 4 bases, the J end by 0 bases, with 3 bases between. CDR1 and CDR2 from the germline V gene are SGHNT and YYREEE (reference sequence). The CDR3 is CASSRSTDTQYF. CDR3 coding DNA: TGTGCCAGCAGCCGTAGCACAGATACGCAGTATTTT.

The CDR3: CASSPKIPGTSGRTGELFF. The CDR3 DNA is TGTGCCAGCAGCCCGAAGATCCCGGGGACTAGCGGGAGAACCGGGGAGCTGTTTTTT. This chain links TRBV7-8 with TRBJ2-2, with TRBD2 matching over 14 bases. CDR3 length equals 19 residues. Per the germline V gene, CDR1 is SGHVS and CDR2 is FQNEAQ. V dropped 5 bases and J dropped 5; count of bases not matched to a gene: 13.

This chain uses TRBV21-1 with TRBJ2-5; the table's D gene call, TRBD2, was not cross checked with the DNA. TRBV21-1 is deemed a pseudogene. This CDR3 is 18 amino acids long. The DNA for the CDR3 is TGTGCCAGCAGCAAAAGGGGAGGACTAGAGCCCCTCCAAGAGACCCAGTACTTC. Translation: CASSKRGGLEPLQETQYF.

This chain links TRBV2 with TRBJ2-3, with 11 bases fitting TRBD2. There are 15 residues in the CDR3. The V gene's germline CDR1 is SNHLY and CDR2 FYNNEI. V lost 5 bases, J lost 3 bases, and 4 bases stayed unmatched. DNA for the CDR3: TGTGCCAGCAGTCTTAGCGGGGGGGCAACAGATACGCAGTATTTT. Amino acid sequence: CASSLSGGATDTQYF.

J is TRBJ2-3 and V is TRBV27, with TRBD2 identical over 10 bases. The CDR3 runs 16 residues. The junction had 3 bases not matched to a gene; V was cut back by 3 bases and J by 0 bases. Germline V gives CDR1 MNHEY, CDR2 SMNVEV (reference sequence). CDR3 sequence (DNA): TGTGCCAGCAGTTTTCAAGCGGGAGGGAGCACAGATACGCAGTATTTT. Translated, it gives CASSFQAGGSTDTQYF.

The rearrangement links TRBV9 to TRBJ1-6; D gene unclear. The CDR3 is 13 residues long. CDR1 and CDR2 (germline): SGDLS, YYNGEE. Trimming left V 5 bases short and J 7 bases short, with 10 bases between. The DNA of the CDR3 is TGTGCCAGCAGTCTCTCCGGGAATTCACCCCTCCACTTT. As protein: CASSLSGNSPLHF.

The chain employs TRBV2 and TRBJ1-1, with D possibly matching TRBD1 (6 bases). CDR3 length: 14 amino acids. Trimming took 2 bases from V and 7 from J, leaving 14 bases between them. Germline lookup yields CDR1 SNHLY and CDR2 FYNNEI. The CDR3 region has the DNA TGTGCCAGCAGTGAAAGAAGGACAGCCGGTGAAGCTTTCTTT. This gives the protein CASSERRTAGEAFF. Complete variable domain (other parts from reference TRBV2 and TRBJ1-1): EPEVTQTPSHQVTQMGQEVILRCVPISNHLYFYWYRQILGQKVEFLVSFYNNEISEKSEIFDDQFSVERPDGSNFTLKIRSTKLEDSAMYFCASSERRTAGEAFFGQGTRLTVV.

J is TRBJ2-1 and V is TRBV11-3, with D tentatively TRBD2 (5 bases). CDR1 and CDR2 (germline): SGHNT, YENEEA. V lost 0 bases and J 11 bases, leaving 17 bases between the germline ends. The length of the CDR3 is 15 residues. CDR3 DNA sequence: TGTGCCAGCAGCTTAGACCCCCAACGCCTCGGGAAGCAGTTCTTC. Its protein is CASSLDPQRLGKQFF.

This chain uses TRBV5-1 with TRBJ2-2; 9 bases line up with TRBD1. This CDR3 comprises 16 residues. Losses at the gene ends were 3 bases for V and 2 bases for J; bases not matched to a gene: 5. CDR1 SGHRS and CDR2 YFSETQ come from the germline V gene. For the CDR3, the DNA is TGCGCCAGCAGCTGGCGGACAGGGGTTAACACCGGGGAGCTGTTTTTT. Residues: CASSWRTGVNTGELFF.

The genes are TRBV24-1 and TRBJ2-1, with D tentatively TRBD1 or TRBD2 (6 bases each). The germline CDR1 and CDR2 sequences are KGHDR and SFDVKD. CDR3 size: 14 residues. V was pared by 2 bases and J by 8 bases, with 12 bases between. CDR3 in amino acids: CATSDWGARDEQFF. The CDR3 nucleotides are TGTGCCACCAGTGATTGGGGGGCTCGGGATGAGCAGTTCTTC.

This chain joins TRBV19 and TRBJ1-3; D gene unclear. CDR3 size: 16 residues. Trimming shortened V by 5 bases and J by 0 bases, and 14 bases separated the two germline ends. Germline CDR1 is LNHDA and CDR2 is SQIVND (reference sequence). CDR3 loop: CASSPPPGYSGNTIYF. The CDR3 nucleotides read TGTGCCAGTAGTCCGCCTCCCGGCTACTCTGGAAACACCATATATTTT.

The chain couples TRBV7-9 to TRBJ2-3; no firm D call. Trimming left V 2 bases short and J 3 bases short, with 15 bases between. The CDR3 length is 16 residues. Germline-derived CDR1 and CDR2 are SEHNR and FQNEAQ (reference sequence). The CDR3 nucleotides read TGTGCCAGCAGCTTAAGGATTCGCCGGGCGACAGATACGCAGTATTTT. This gives the protein CASSLRIRRATDTQYF.

V usage is TRBV14 and J usage is TRBJ1-5; the match to TRBD1 covers 9 bases. Germline lookup yields CDR1 SGHDN and CDR2 FVKESK. The CDR3 contains 14 residues. With V trimmed by 5 bases and J by 11 bases, 10 bases remained unmatched. Here the CDR3 reads CASSFPGQGAAQHF. CDR3 sequence (DNA): TGTGCCAGCAGCTTCCCGGGACAGGGCGCAGCCCAGCATTTT.

The chain recombines TRBV4-1 with TRBJ2-7; D might be TRBD1 or TRBD2, each matching 5 bases. The CDR3 consists of 14 residues. V lost 4 bases, J lost 4 bases, and 14 bases lay in between. Per germline, CDR1 MGHRA and CDR2 YSYEKL. The CDR3 is CASSPSTGRYEQYF. In DNA, the CDR3 is TGCGCCAGCAGCCCTTCAACGGGGCGGTACGAGCAGTACTTC.

This clone was seen more than once but under ten times. The genes are TRBV2 and TRBJ2-3, with D perhaps TRBD1 (5 bases). CDR1 and CDR2 from the germline V gene are SNHLY and FYNNEI. The CDR3 sequence is 12 residues long. V lost 4 bases and J 6 bases, leaving 8 bases between the germline ends. The CDR3 coding sequence is TGTGCCAGCAGTGGACAGAGGGATACGCAGTATTTT. This translates into CASSGQRDTQYF.

This rearrangement joins TRBV5-1 to TRBJ1-5; D might be TRBD1 (6 bases). Germline V gives CDR1 SGHRS, CDR2 YFSETQ. The CDR3 length is 15 residues. The V end lost 4 bases, the J end lost 6 bases, and 17 bases lay between the germline ends. The CDR3 nucleotides are TGCGCCAGCAGCCCCGGGACGGGGGCCGTTCAGCCCCAGCATTTT. Encoded protein: CASSPGTGAVQPQHF.

The CDR3 nucleotides are TGTGCCAGCAGCCCCCAGGGTTCCTATAATTCACCCCTCCACTTT. Its protein is CASSPQGSYNSPLHF. V and J are TRBV5-5 and TRBJ1-6, with D possibly being TRBD1 (5 bases). V was shortened by 4 bases and J by 1 base, with 9 bases between the two germline ends. Germline CDR1 is SGHKS and CDR2 is YYEKEE (reference sequence). The CDR3 is made up of 15 amino acids.

J is TRBJ2-2 and V is TRBV7-3; 10 bases line up with TRBD1. V trimming: 6 bases; J trimming: 1 base; junction bases outside the gene matches: 2. This CDR3 is 15 amino acids long. Germline CDR1 SGHTA, CDR2 FQGTGA. The CDR3, as DNA: TGTGCCAGCAGACGGACAGGGGGGAACACCGGGGAGCTGTTTTTT. It encodes CASRRTGGNTGELFF.

The chain is built from TRBV30 and TRBJ1-6; D not resolved. From germline, CDR1 is GTSNPN and CDR2 SVGIG (reference sequence). Trimming removed 1 base at V and 0 bases at J, with 7 bases between. CDR3 size: 15 residues. CDR3 DNA sequence: TGTGCCTGGAGTGGGAGGAGCTCCTATAATTCACCCCTCCACTTT. Its protein is CAWSGRSSYNSPLHF. Looking up the rest from reference TRBV30 and TRBJ1-6 gives the full variable domain: SQTIHQWPATLVQPVGSPLSLECTVEGTSNPNLYWYRQAAGRGLQLLFYSVGIGQISSEVPQNLSASRPQDRQFILSSKKLLLSDSGFYLCAWSGRSSYNSPLHFGNGTRLTVT.

The V gene is TRBV19, the J gene TRBJ1-2; D remains unclear. Germline CDR1 and CDR2: LNHDA and SQIVND (reference sequence). The CDR3 sequence is 14 residues long. The V gene lost 0 bases and the J gene lost 7 bases, with 12 bases spanning the gap. This chain's CDR3 is CASSIDSPRGGYTF. CDR3 sequence (DNA): TGTGCCAGTAGTATAGATAGTCCGCGGGGTGGCTACACCTTC.

This sequence joins TRBV4-2 and TRBJ1-4; possibly TRBD1 for D (6 bases). V was clipped by 4 bases and J by 0 bases, with 6 bases between them. Germline V gene data show CDR1 as LGHNA and CDR2 as YNFKEQ. The CDR3 runs to 14 residues. The chain's CDR3 is CASSPGATNEKLFF. In DNA, the CDR3 is TGTGCCAGCAGCCCAGGGGCAACTAATGAAAAACTGTTTTTT.

This chain joins TRBV7-2 and TRBJ2-7, with D maybe TRBD1 (6 bases). The CDR3 runs 15 residues. Trimming shortened V by 0 bases and J by 2 bases, and 11 bases separated the two germline ends. Germline CDR1 reads SGHTA; CDR2 reads FQGNSA. CDR3 sequence reads: CASSLAGTKTYEQYF. The CDR3 nucleotides are TGTGCCAGCAGCTTAGCGGGGACAAAGACCTACGAGCAGTACTTC.